This TCR beta chain was recovered during a study of identical twins. A universal primer site arose from template switching, and cDNA bore unique molecular identifiers. TCRdb processed the 5' RACE reads anew with MiXCR; each CDR3 protein has one entry. This sample carries roughly 630,000 distinct CDR3 sequences, roughly 7.2% of them seen once, and the ten largest clones take 1.6%. Germline loops: CDR1 SEHNR, CDR2 FQNEAQ (reference sequence). The CDR3 runs 15 residues. V was pared by 5 bases and J by 4 bases, with 16 bases between. The sample was also linked to a second study, of yellow fever vaccine responses in identical twins.

Sequencing was done on a sample of PBMCs. This TCR was sampled from a woman in her late teens or twenties in good health. The chain employs TRBV7-9 and TRBJ2-3; D assignment may be TRBD1 or TRBD2 (5 bases each). CDR3: CASSRGPPGPDTQYF. The CDR3 DNA follows: TGTGCCAGCAGCCGGGGCCCTCCGGGGCCAGATACGCAGTATTTT.